This T cell receptor beta chain appears in the sequencing data of a study of shared clonotypes between healthy human individuals. Study-level background: The donors, a couple of women and three men, were aged 18 to 49. Per-donor plates numbered three CD4 naive, three CD4 memory, two CD8 naive and one CD8 memory. Study results and limitations: Non-shared clonotypes were found to have lower generation probabilities than the clonotypes that were shared by all four of the sorted-subset donors.

CD45RO-negative CD8 cells positively selected for CCR7 made up the naive population, which excluded terminally differentiated effector memory CD45RA+ cells. V lost 5 bases to trimming and J lost 5 bases, with 10 bases between them. This CDR3 is 12 amino acids long. CDR1 is SGHRS, CDR2 YFSETQ, per germline. Turning to this clone: The antigen is unknown.

Produced via immunoSEQ multiplex PCR; TCRdb's table is partial and in-frame only. Of 550,000 to 750,000 clones listed, around 95% are singletons. The V and J genes are TRBV5-1 and TRBJ1-1; D is unresolved. The TCR was taken from a young woman in good health. Sequenced: naive CD8+ T cells sorted from blood. The CDR3: CASSPDGTEAFF. The CDR3 nucleotides read TGCGCCAGCAGTCCAGACGGGACTGAAGCTTTCTTT.